Listed below are T cell receptor beta chains from one sample, sequenced in a study of blood T cell repertoires in COVID-19. Sequencing was performed with immunoSEQ multiplex PCR; in TCRdb, only in-frame clones are kept and a portion is missing. This sample has 120,000 to 150,000 clones, with under 85% found just once. The specimen was peripheral blood. The receptors were sampled from a human donor in a cohort sampled during active COVID-19. The CDR3 runs from the conserved cysteine through the conserved F or W. The order of the fields is J gene, clone size, D gene, V gene, CDR3 DNA, CDR3 protein. D genes are given only for firm matches. Clone size is shown for a subset of rows, as once, few, many or a class of expanded clone.

TRBJ2-3 NA TRBD2 TRBV5-1 TGCGCCAGCAGCCGACTAGCGGGAGGGAGCACAGATACGCAGTATTTT CASSRLAGGSTDTQYF
TRBJ2-7 NA TRBD2 TRBV5-5 TGTGCCAGCAGCTTAGTCAGCGGGAGCTCCTACGAGCAGTACTTC CASSLVSGSSYEQYF
TRBJ1-1 NA TRBD1 TRBV5-5 TGTGCCAGCAGCTCACGGACAGGGAACACTGAAGCTTTCTTT CASSSRTGNTEAFF
TRBJ2-2 NA TRBD1 TRBV29-1 TGCAGCGTCAGGACAGGGGTTTTGGCCGGGGAGCTGTTTTTT CSVRTGVLAGELFF
TRBJ1-3 NA NA TRBV2 TGTGCCAGCAGTACCGAGACAGCTAGCTCTGGAAACACCATATATTTT CASSTETASSGNTIYF
TRBJ2-3 NA NA TRBV6-2/TRBV6-3 TGTGCCAGCAGTTACAAGGGGTTGGCCACAGATACGCAGTATTTT CASSYKGLATDTQYF
TRBJ1-2 NA NA TRBV27 TGTGCCAGCAGTTTAAACCCCTCTTCGGGGTATGGCTACACCTTC CASSLNPSSGYGYTF
TRBJ2-1 NA TRBD2 TRBV2 TGTGCCAGCAGTGAAGGGACTAGCGCAAACAATGAGCAGTTCTTC CASSEGTSANNEQFF
TRBJ2-1 NA NA TRBV3-1/TRBV3-2 TGTGCCAGCAGCCAAGGGAGGGTAGCCCATGAGCAGTTCTTC CASSQGRVAHEQFF
TRBJ2-1 NA NA TRBV2 TGTGCCAGCAGTGCTATTTCCTACAATGAGCAGTTCTTC CASSAISYNEQFF
TRBJ1-6 once NA TRBV5-6 TGTGCCAGCAGCTGGACAGACTCCTATAATTCACCCCTCCACTTT CASSWTDSYNSPLHF
TRBJ2-1 few NA TRBV5-8 TGTGCCAGCAATTCCCAAGCTAGATACAATGAGCAGTTCTTC CASNSQARYNEQFF
TRBJ1-3 NA NA TRBV13 TGTGCCAGCAGCGAAAACCGGGTAGCGGCTCACGGAAACACCATATATTTT CASSENRVAAHGNTIYF
TRBJ2-2 NA NA TRBV14 TGTGCCAGCAGCCGACAGGACCTTCCGACCGGGGAGCTGTTTTTT CASSRQDLPTGELFF
TRBJ1-1 NA TRBD1 TRBV6-5 TGTGCCAGCGTCAACAGGGGCCACCACCACGCTGAAGCTTTCTTT CASVNRGHHHAEAFF
TRBJ2-7 NA TRBD2 TRBV30 TGTGCCTGGAGTGGGACTAGCGTATCCTACGAGCAGTACTTC CAWSGTSVSYEQYF
TRBJ2-7 NA NA TRBV18 TGTGCCAGCTCACCTTCGAACCAGGACTACGAGCAGTACTTC CASSPSNQDYEQYF
TRBJ2-1 NA NA TRBV5-5 TGTGCCAGCAGCTTGGGGGCAGGCTCCTACAATGAGCAGTTCTTC CASSLGAGSYNEQFF
TRBJ2-7 NA TRBD1 TRBV6-5 TGTGCCATCAGGGACAGGTGGTCCTACGAGCAGTACTTC CAIRDRWSYEQYF
TRBJ2-5 NA NA TRBV7-2 TGTGCCAGCAGCGAAAGACGACTAGTGAAAGAGACCCAGTACTTC CASSERRLVKETQYF
TRBJ1-5 NA NA TRBV6-1 TGTGCCAGCAGTGAAGCCGTACAGGGTTATCAGCCCCAGCATTTT CASSEAVQGYQPQHF
TRBJ2-3 NA NA TRBV7-3 TGTGCCAGCAGCTTATTCCCCCCCGCCAGCGGAAGCACAGATACGCAGTATTTT CASSLFPPASGSTDTQYF
TRBJ1-2 NA TRBD1 TRBV3-1/TRBV3-2 TGTGCCAGCAGCCCTGGGACAGGGTGGCCCTATGGCTACACCTTC CASSPGTGWPYGYTF
TRBJ1-2 NA NA TRBV30 TGTGCCTGGAGTGTGGCAGGGCAGGGCTATGGCTACACCTTC CAWSVAGQGYGYTF
TRBJ2-7 NA TRBD1 TRBV10-3 TGTGCCATCAGTCGCCGGGACAGGAGCTACGAGCAGTACTTC CAISRRDRSYEQYF
TRBJ2-7 NA TRBD1 TRBV28 TGTGCCAGCTCCTCCCCGGCGGACAGGGGGCGTTACGAGCAGTACTTC CASSSPADRGRYEQYF
TRBJ1-2 once NA TRBV3-1/TRBV3-2 TGTGCCAGCAGCCAAGCCGCCGGGAACTATGGCTACACCTTC CASSQAAGNYGYTF
TRBJ2-1 NA NA TRBV5-1 TGCGCCAGCAGCACCCTAGTTACCTACAATGAGCAGTTCTTC CASSTLVTYNEQFF
TRBJ2-7 NA NA TRBV27 TGTGCCAGCAGTTTTAGGCCTAGCGCTTTTTCCTACGAGCAGTACTTC CASSFRPSAFSYEQYF
TRBJ2-7 few NA TRBV13 TGTGCCAGCAGCGAGAATACCGGTAATTCCTACGAGCAGTACTTC CASSENTGNSYEQYF
TRBJ1-2 NA NA TRBV18 TGTGCCAGCTCACCGAGCGGGAATAACTATGGCTACACCTTC CASSPSGNNYGYTF
TRBJ2-5 few NA TRBV11-2 TGTGCCAGCAGCCTTAGCGGAATCCAAGAGACCCAGTACTTC CASSLSGIQETQYF
TRBJ1-1 NA NA TRBV28 TGTGCCAGCAGTCGACACCGTGCGAACACTGAAGCTTTCTTT CASSRHRANTEAFF
TRBJ2-1 NA NA TRBV5-4 TGTGCCAGCAGCTTGATGGGGGCCCCCTACAATGAGCAGTTCTTC CASSLMGAPYNEQFF
TRBJ2-5 once NA TRBV30 TGTGCCTGGAGTGTAGGGGCGCGGCACCAAGAGACCCAGTACTTC CAWSVGARHQETQYF
TRBJ1-2 NA NA TRBV5-5 TGTGCCAGCAGTTCCCAGGGGCTAGCTAACTATGGCTACACCTTC CASSSQGLANYGYTF
TRBJ2-7 NA NA TRBV27 TGTGCCAGCAGTTTATCCCAAGCGTTTAGCTCCTACGAGCAGTACTTC CASSLSQAFSSYEQYF
TRBJ1-2 NA NA TRBV2 TGTGCCAGCAGTCTAACAGGGCTTGCGGCGGGCTACACCTTC CASSLTGLAAGYTF
TRBJ2-2 NA TRBD1 TRBV5-5 TGTGCCAGCAGCTTGCGGACAGGGGTTACGGGCACCGGGGAGCTGTTTTTT CASSLRTGVTGTGELFF
TRBJ1-6 NA NA TRBV28 TGTGCCAGCAGTTTGAGCAGCGGAGTGCATTCACCCCTCCACTTT CASSLSSGVHSPLHF
TRBJ1-2 NA NA TRBV7-3 TGTGCCAGCAGCTCCTCAGAGCGGGGGCTTGGTGGCTACACCTTC CASSSSERGLGGYTF
TRBJ1-1 NA TRBD1 TRBV7-9 TGTGCCAGCAGCCGCGGGGACAGACCGAACACTGAAGCTTTCTTT CASSRGDRPNTEAFF
TRBJ2-3 NA NA TRBV10-3 TGTGCCATCAGGGACATAATCACAGATACGCAGTATTTT CAIRDIITDTQYF
TRBJ2-1 NA TRBD2 TRBV28 TGTGCCAGCAAGGGTCAGCGGGATTACAATGAGCAGTTCTTC CASKGQRDYNEQFF
TRBJ2-2 NA TRBD1 TRBV15 TGTGCCACCGAGGGACAGGGGGTTTTAACCGGGGAGCTGTTTTTT CATEGQGVLTGELFF
TRBJ1-1 NA TRBD1 TRBV3-1/TRBV3-2 TGTGCCAGCACAAGACAGGGAAGGACTGAAGCTTTCTTT CASTRQGRTEAFF
TRBJ2-2 NA NA TRBV7-9 TGTGCCAGCAGCTCCCCGGGGTACACCGGGGAGCTGTTTTTT CASSSPGYTGELFF
TRBJ1-5 NA TRBD1 TRBV2 TGTGCCAGCAGTGTTAGGGGGCGAGATCAGCCCCAGCATTTT CASSVRGRDQPQHF
TRBJ2-7 NA TRBD1 TRBV5-1 TGCGCCAGCAGCCCCCGACAGGGGCCCTACGAGCAGTACTTC CASSPRQGPYEQYF
TRBJ1-1 few NA TRBV5-6 TGTGCCAGCAGCTGGCAGGGCGTCACTGAAGCTTTCTTT CASSWQGVTEAFF
TRBJ2-5 NA TRBD1 TRBV9 TGTGCCAGCGGACAGGGGGATCCCGTTCAAGAGACCCAGTACTTC CASGQGDPVQETQYF
TRBJ2-3 NA TRBD2 TRBV6-6 TGTGCCAGCAGTCGGCATCCTTGGACTAGCGGGAGGGTCACAGATACGCAGTATTTT CASSRHPWTSGRVTDTQYF
TRBJ2-2 few NA TRBV29-1 TGCAGCGTCGCGATTAACACCGGGGAGCTGTTTTTT CSVAINTGELFF